Shown below are 29 T cell receptor beta chains from a single sample sequenced in a study of blood T cell repertoires in COVID-19. The method was immunoSEQ multiplex PCR; TCRdb's version includes in-frame clones alone and lacks a portion of them. The data hold roughly 220,000 clones, with around 81% observed a single time. The specimen sequenced was peripheral blood. All receptors derive from a woman in her sixties with acute or convalescent COVID-19.

The J gene is TRBJ1-1, the V gene TRBV27; tentatively, D is TRBD1 (6 bases). CDR1 and CDR2 (germline): MNHEY, SMNVEV (reference sequence). V was cut by 3 bases and J by 4 bases, with 18 bases left in between. This CDR3 is 16 amino acids long. The CDR3 DNA sequence: TGTGCCAGCAGTTTCACAGGGAAGGGGGGGTTCACTGAAGCTTTCTTT. This encodes CASSFTGKGGFTEAFF.

In its sample, this clone was seen once. The chain couples TRBV21-1 to TRBJ1-5; the table's D call TRBD1 went unverified against the DNA. TRBV21-1 is described as a pseudogene. There are 14 residues in the CDR3. CDR3 in DNA: TGTGCCAGCAGCAAAGGGTCAGGGAATCAGCCCCAGCATTTT. This sequence encodes CASSKGSGNQPQHF.

This chain links TRBV6-2 or TRBV6-3 with TRBJ1-1, with D uncertain. This CDR3 is built from 18 residues. Germline lookup yields CDR1 MNHEY and CDR2 SVGEGT. V was trimmed by 5 bases and J by 0 bases, leaving 22 bases between them. This chain's CDR3 is CASSQTGKFGGMNTEAFF. CDR3 nucleotides: TGTGCCAGCAGTCAAACGGGAAAATTCGGAGGGATGAACACTGAAGCTTTCTTT.

The rearrangement joins TRBV11-3 to TRBJ1-1; D possibly corresponds to TRBD1 (6 bases). This CDR3 contains 13 residues. The V and J ends lost 0 bases and 8 bases respectively, with 10 bases between them. Germline CDR1 and CDR2: SGHNT and YENEEA. The CDR3 nucleotides are TGTGCCAGCAGCTTAGATGGCGGGGGCGAAGCTTTCTTT. Translating it yields CASSLDGGGEAFF.

The genes are TRBV3-1 (or the pseudogene TRBV3-2) and TRBJ1-1; D is undetermined. Germline V gene lookup returns CDR1 LGHDT and CDR2 YNNKEL (reference sequence). The CDR3 has 16 amino acids. The V end was cut by 4 bases, the J end by 0 bases, with 15 bases between. CDR3 in amino acids: CASSPLPRRVNTEAFF. DNA of the CDR3: TGTGCCAGCAGCCCACTCCCTAGACGGGTGAACACTGAAGCTTTCTTT.

The chain combines TRBV10-2 with TRBJ1-1, with 7 bases matching TRBD1. This CDR3 has 10 residues. Germline values: CDR1 WSHSY, CDR2 SAAADI. The V gene end was trimmed by 10 bases and the J gene end by 13 bases; junction bases not matched to a gene: 9. CDR3 sequence reads: CATMTGFVFF. CDR3 nucleotide sequence: TGCGCCACCATGACAGGGTTTGTTTTCTTT.

The V and J genes are TRBV6-5 and TRBJ1-2; 11 nucleotides match TRBD1. V gave up 8 bases and J gave up 6 bases; unmatched junction bases: 8. Germline CDR1 reads MNHEY; CDR2 reads SVGAGI. The CDR3 is 14 amino acids. CDR3 protein: CASLTRDRGDGYTF. CDR3 DNA sequence: TGTGCCAGCCTTACCCGGGACAGGGGGGATGGCTACACCTTC.

This clone was found once. V and J are TRBV5-1 and TRBJ2-7, with 12 bases fitting TRBD2. The junction had 8 bases not matched to a gene; V was cut back by 3 bases and J by 4 bases. Germline V CDR1 and CDR2: SGHRS, YFSETQ. This CDR3 has 16 amino acids. The CDR3 protein is CASSSLAGGFVYEQYF. CDR3 coding DNA: TGCGCCAGCAGCTCGCTAGCGGGGGGGTTCGTTTACGAGCAGTACTTC.

The chain employs TRBV28 and TRBJ1-2, with a tentative D call TRBD1 (6 bases). The germline V gene encodes CDR1 MDHEN and CDR2 SYDVKM. There are 14 residues in the CDR3. Trimming cost V 6 bases and J 3 bases, with 14 bases left between them. CDR3 nucleotide sequence: TGTGCCAGCAGACCAGGGGCGACAGACTATGGCTACACCTTC. Translated, it gives CASRPGATDYGYTF.

This rearrangement joins TRBV16 to TRBJ1-6, with D possibly being TRBD1 (6 bases). Germline-derived CDR1 and CDR2 are KGHSY and FQNENV. V gave up 3 bases and J gave up 10 bases, with 16 bases separating them. The CDR3 length is 15 residues. Here the CDR3 DNA reads TGTGCCAGCAGCCAGACAAGGACAGATCGCTCACCCCTCCACTTT. Translated, it gives CASSQTRTDRSPLHF.

V gene TRBV2 combines with J gene TRBJ1-6; no reliable D call. Per germline, CDR1 SNHLY and CDR2 FYNNEI. Deletions cut 10 bases from V and 7 bases from J, with 14 bases between. The CDR3 is 13 residues long. This CDR3 is CANTGLRNSPLHF. The DNA for the CDR3 is TGTGCCAACACGGGGTTAAGGAATTCACCCCTCCACTTT.

This chain uses TRBV29-1 with TRBJ1-1; the match to TRBD1 covers 9 bases. Losses at the gene ends were 6 bases for V and 1 base for J; bases not matched to a gene: 12. CDR3 length: 16 residues. The V gene's germline CDR1 is SQVTM and CDR2 ANQGSEA. The CDR3 DNA reads TGCAGCGTGTTAACCGGGACAGGGTTCCCGAACACTGAAGCTTTCTTT. Its protein product is CSVLTGTGFPNTEAFF.

The chain uses TRBV7-9 and TRBJ1-6, with 7 bases fitting TRBD1. The junction had 5 bases not matched to a gene; V was cut back by 2 bases and J by 7 bases. Germline assignment: CDR1 SEHNR and CDR2 FQNEAQ (reference sequence). The CDR3 totals 15 residues. For the CDR3, the DNA is TGTGCCAGCAGCTTAACGGGACAGCACAATTCACCCCTCCACTTT. Translated: CASSLTGQHNSPLHF.

The V and J genes are TRBV7-2 and TRBJ2-1; no firm D call. The CDR3 contains 12 residues. The V gene lost 8 bases and the J gene lost 5 bases, with 10 bases spanning the gap. Germline CDR1 and CDR2: SGHTA and FQGNSA. The CDR3, as DNA: TGTGCCAGCTTACTAACCCACAATGAGCAGTTCTTC. Protein sequence: CASLLTHNEQFF.

This chain connects TRBV10-3 to TRBJ1-2, with no clear D. This CDR3 is 16 amino acids long. The germline V and J ends were trimmed by 0 bases and 3 bases, with 14 bases remaining between them. Germline CDR1 and CDR2: ENHRY and SYGVKD. The CDR3: CAISESKLHAHYGYTF. CDR3 bases: TGTGCCATCAGTGAGTCGAAGCTCCACGCCCACTATGGCTACACCTTC.

The chain carries TRBV6-5 and TRBJ1-2; 10 bases agree with TRBD1. Germline V gene lookup returns CDR1 MNHEY and CDR2 SVGAGI. The CDR3 spans 15 residues. With 0 bases clipped from V and 4 bases from J, the junction kept 2 bases outside the gene matches. The CDR3 DNA follows: TGTGCCAGCAGTTACTCGACAGGGGGCAGCTATGGCTACACCTTC. Its translation is CASSYSTGGSYGYTF.

This chain links TRBV4-3 with TRBJ1-6, with 9 bases fitting TRBD1. The V gene end was trimmed by 0 bases and the J gene end by 10 bases; junction bases not matched to a gene: 13. Germline lookup yields CDR1 LGHNA and CDR2 YSLEER. This CDR3 region has 18 residues. The CDR3 protein is CASSQDLLITGGNSPLHF. As DNA, the CDR3 is TGCGCCAGCAGCCAAGATCTTTTGATAACAGGGGGCAACTCACCCCTCCACTTT.

This clone was seen more than once but under ten times. The chain combines TRBV5-1 with TRBJ1-2, with 9 positions matching TRBD1. The V gene's germline CDR1 is SGHRS and CDR2 YFSETQ. The trim removed 4 bases at V and 10 bases at J, leaving 14 bases unmatched. This CDR3 has 15 residues. The chain's CDR3 is CASSAIPGQGRDYTF. DNA of the CDR3: TGCGCCAGCAGCGCTATACCGGGACAGGGTCGAGACTACACCTTC.

The rearrangement joins TRBV14 to TRBJ2-1; 8 bases map to TRBD2. The J segment lost 6 bases and the V segment lost 3 bases, leaving 10 bases of the junction unmatched. The germline CDR1 and CDR2 sequences are SGHDN and FVKESK. The CDR3 spans 16 residues. CDR3 DNA sequence: TGTGCCAGCAGCCAGGCCGGGACTAGGATTTCCAATGAGCAGTTCTTC. This gives the protein CASSQAGTRISNEQFF.

This rearrangement joins TRBV6-5 to TRBJ2-7; TRBD1 might be the D (5 bases). Germline CDR1 reads MNHEY; CDR2 reads SVGAGI. The CDR3 extends over 13 amino acids. The V end was cut by 7 bases, the J end by 7 bases, with 17 bases between. The CDR3 protein is CASIQGFFGEQYF. The DNA of the CDR3 is TGTGCCAGCATCCAGGGCTTCTTTGGGGAGCAGTACTTC.

This rearrangement joins TRBV5-5 to TRBJ2-7; 10 bases agree with TRBD1. Germline-derived CDR1 and CDR2 are SGHKS and YYEKEE (reference sequence). Trimming took 0 bases from V and 6 from J; bases not matched to a gene: 6. The CDR3 length is 15 residues. CDR3 region: CASSLAGTGVSEQYF. DNA for the CDR3: TGTGCCAGCAGCTTGGCCGGGACAGGGGTTTCCGAGCAGTACTTC.

The CDR3, as DNA: TGCAGCGTTAAGACAGGTTATAATCAGCCCCAGCATTTT. This gives the protein CSVKTGYNQPQHF. V and J are TRBV29-1 and TRBJ1-5, with a tentative D call TRBD1 (6 bases). The V end was cut by 5 bases, the J end by 4 bases, with 12 bases between. The CDR3 contains 13 residues. Germline V gene sequence: CDR1 SQVTM, CDR2 ANQGSEA.

The chain recombines TRBV11-1 with TRBJ2-5, with D tentatively TRBD1 (6 bases). The germline gives CDR1 SGHAT, CDR2 FQDESV (reference sequence). The V gene lost 4 bases and the J gene lost 1 base, with 10 bases spanning the gap. This CDR3 has 14 amino acids. CDR3 DNA sequence: TGTGCCAGCAGCTACGGGACATTCCAAGAGACCCAGTACTTC. Protein product: CASSYGTFQETQYF.

The chain combines TRBV24-1 with TRBJ1-3; D gene unclear. This CDR3 is built from 14 residues. Germline V gene data show CDR1 as KGHDR and CDR2 as SFDVKD. Trimming removed 9 bases at V and 0 bases at J, with 11 bases between. The CDR3 bases are TGTGCCACCCCAACTTGGAGCTCTGGAAACACCATATATTTT. Its translation: CATPTWSSGNTIYF.

The table lists this clone with a count of one. V is TRBV28 and J is TRBJ1-2, with a tentative D call TRBD1 (5 bases). There are 13 residues in the CDR3. Between the trimmed V and J ends, which lost 7 bases and 4 bases, there was a span of 13 bases. Germline-derived CDR1 and CDR2 are MDHEN and SYDVKM. CDR3 nucleotides: TGTGCCAGCACCACGACAGATCCCTATGGCTACACCTTC. Encoded protein: CASTTTDPYGYTF.

The rearrangement links TRBV5-1 to TRBJ2-7; 9 nucleotides align to TRBD1. V was clipped by 1 base and J by 3 bases; unmatched bases: 8. CDR1 is SGHRS, CDR2 YFSETQ, per germline. The length of the CDR3 is 16 residues. The CDR3 sequence is CASSLTLGQGIYEQYF. CDR3 nucleotides: TGCGCCAGCAGCTTGACTCTGGGACAGGGTATCTACGAGCAGTACTTC.

The chain combines TRBV7-2 with TRBJ2-2, with D tentatively TRBD1 (8 bases). Germline values: CDR1 SGHTA, CDR2 FQGNSA. The length of the CDR3 is 15 residues. V was cut by 7 bases and J by 7 bases, with 19 bases left in between. The DNA of the CDR3 is TGTGCCAGCACCCTATTGGACAGGGAGGGCGGGGAGCTGTTTTTT. Amino acids: CASTLLDREGGELFF.

This chain connects TRBV5-1 to TRBJ2-5, with TRBD2 as a possible D gene (5 bases). Trimming stripped 4 bases from V and 9 bases from J, with 16 bases between. The CDR3 is 13 amino acids. The germline V gene encodes CDR1 SGHRS and CDR2 YFSETQ. The CDR3 nucleotides read TGCGCCAGCAGCCAGGCGGGTGTGAGTGCCCAGTACTTC. Amino acids: CASSQAGVSAQYF.

The gene calls are TRBV2 and TRBJ1-1, with 7 bases identical to TRBD1. Germline lookup yields CDR1 SNHLY and CDR2 FYNNEI. Losses at the gene ends were 4 bases for V and 1 base for J; bases not matched to a gene: 6. CDR3 length: 15 amino acids. The CDR3 region has the DNA TGTGCCAGCAGTGTGGACTCAGGGGGGAACACTGAAGCTTTCTTT. It specifies CASSVDSGGNTEAFF.